This T cell receptor beta chain came from a study of TIL therapy for anti-PD-1-resistant metastatic lung cancer. The CDR3 length is 15 residues. Germline CDR1 is SGDLS and CDR2 is YYNGEE. V trimming: 4 bases; J trimming: 2 bases; junction bases outside the gene matches: 6. This was the immunoSEQ v3 assay. The repertoire was sequenced with immunoSEQ multiplex PCR; TCRdb's copy has only in-frame clones and lacks some. Here the sample spans tens of thousands of clones, roughly 70% being singletons. Time point described: pre-treatment sample, taken before nivolumab and TIL therapy. J is TRBJ2-3 and V is TRBV9, with TRBD2 matching over 8 bases. This TCR was recovered from a person aged 25 to 85 with non-small cell lung cancer. Here the sequenced sample was blood, taken at baseline. The chain's CDR3 is CASSPGGGYTDTQYF. CDR3 DNA sequence: TGTGCCAGCAGCCCGGGGGGGGGCTACACAGATACGCAGTATTTT.